The clone carrying this T cell receptor beta chain has just one count. The target antigen is unknown. This entry belongs to a study of PD-1 blockade in classical Hodgkin lymphoma. The study's findings and limits: According to reports, newly diagnosed patients had lower baseline TCR diversity than healthy donors, and relapsed/refractory patients had lower baseline TCR diversity still. Why the repertoires differ is still unclear, perhaps disease activity or prior therapy.

Some clones are missing from TCRdb's copy, which holds only in-frame ones; the method was immunoSEQ multiplex PCR. The sample lists 20,000 to 25,000 clones, about 91% seen once, with over 0.2% in the top ten. V gave up 6 bases and J gave up 7 bases, with 9 bases separating them. The CDR3 consists of 12 residues. CDR1 is MNHEY, CDR2 SVGAGI, per germline. Time point meaning: newly diagnosed, previously untreated cHL patient sample. Using magnetic negative selection, the CD4+ T cells were separated out of thawed PBMCs. The sequenced sample was CD4+ T cells from blood. The receptor's source is a human donor with classical Hodgkin lymphoma. V and J are TRBV6-5 and TRBJ2-2; D is possibly TRBD1 or TRBD2 (6 bases each). CDR3 protein: CASREGDGELFF. The CDR3 nucleotides read TGTGCCAGCAGGGAGGGGGACGGGGAGCTGTTTTTT.